The subject of this entry is one T cell receptor (beta chain). Its binding antigen is unknown. Qualities for individual bases were not recorded, and no much larger clone is one base off. The goal of deep resolution MiSeq sequencing was a depth between 1 in 1 million and 1 in 200,000 T cells, and coverage averaged 10x per clonotype. TCR beta libraries were generated with the immunoSEQ hsTCRB Kit. On the authors' methods: The data were analyzed with ImmunoSEQ Analyzer and ImmunoSEQ Data Assistant, and V, D and J gene assignments followed IMGT definitions. Clonality, with values ranging from 0 to 1, was calculated as one minus the normalized Shannon entropy of productive rearrangement frequencies. Public clonotype analysis was restricted to overrepresented clonotypes comprising at least 0.05% of each patient's repertoire. About a dozen age-matched healthy donor repertoires from immuneACCESS were used as controls for clonality. TCRdb limited this immuneACCESS table to in-frame rearrangements with V and J called. A share of clones is missing; checked studies link under half to unresolved V genes, and the rest is unexplained. Clonal size and the V and J genes are those of that table, whereas D and trimming came from the DNA. The sample records 200,000 to 250,000 clones, approximately 70% of which are singletons. More than 4.5% of the sample goes to the ten largest clones.

V is pruned by 8 bases and J by 2 bases, leaving 5 bases of the junction without a gene match. CDR1 and CDR2, per the germline V gene, are SNHLY and FYNNEI. Including the terminal cysteine and phenylalanine, the CDR3 comprises 16 residues. Only the CDR3 portion is preserved as DNA: 48 bases, with reading frame beginning at the first base. Taken with the paper, the label for time point translates to: roughly 12 months on ibrutinib. For TCR beta library preparation, about 2 micrograms of genomic DNA were extracted from the cryopreserved PBMCs. Longitudinal blood samples from CLL patients receiving ibrutinib monotherapy were subjected to high-throughput TCR beta sequencing. The patients were enrolled in a single-center, open-label phase 2 trial of ibrutinib monotherapy. The data stem from a study of cytotoxic CD8 clonotypes in ibrutinib-treated CLL (dated by TCRdb to the early 2020s). About the investigation overall: In this cohort, around 14 patients were treatment-naive and roughly ten were relapsed/refractory, while around 18 had unmutated IGHV. Responses were partial in 24 patients and complete in 2; after median roughly 69 months follow-up, approximately 15 stayed in remission and about twelve progressed. Response samples were obtained after a median of 12 months of treatment, with a range of roughly 6 to 40 months. Samples averaged approximately 260,000 productive templates and 80,000 to 100,000 productive rearrangements. Of the approximately 90 people in the trial, approximately 26 had longitudinal samples available. Cryopreserved peripheral blood mononuclear cells were obtained prior to treatment, at the time of response, and at either disease progression or sustained remission. All remission and progressive disease samples were collected while patients were still receiving ibrutinib. General study outcomes and caveats: Public clonotypes were rare and either shrank or stayed stable during treatment, and the rise in clonality at ibrutinib response reflected expansion of private clonotypes. At ibrutinib response clonality went up, during sustained remission it held steady, and at progression it dropped back toward baseline. Lymph node repertoires were not examined, and the timing of sampling was not matched between patients in sustained remission and those whose disease progressed. Baseline clonality exceeded that of age-matched healthy donors and correlated strongly with circulating CD8+ T-cell counts.

The sample consisted of PBMCs, taken after 12 months of ibrutinib treatment. Recombination connected TRBV2 to TRBJ2-3, with 15 junctional bases fitting TRBD2. This TCR derives from a human donor with chronic lymphocytic leukemia. The DNA sequence is given as TGTGCCAGCGATGGGACTAGCGGGGGGAACACAGATACGCAGTATTTT. Translation gives CASDGTSGGNTDTQYF.